A single sample gave rise to the 5 T cell receptor beta chains below, sequenced in a study of blood T cell repertoires in COVID-19. Some clones are missing from TCRdb's copy, which holds only in-frame ones; the method was immunoSEQ multiplex PCR. This table holds about 440,000 clones, 80% to 90% found once. Specimen: peripheral blood. All receptors derive from a young woman with acute or convalescent COVID-19.

The chain uses TRBV19 and TRBJ1-2; a weak D match, TRBD1 (5 bases). Trimming cost V 3 bases and J 8 bases, with 22 bases left between them. Germline V gene data show CDR1 as LNHDA and CDR2 as SQIVND (reference sequence). This CDR3 is built from 16 residues. CDR3 sequence: CASSIGDGRVGKGYTF. The CDR3 region has the DNA TGTGCCAGTAGTATTGGCGACGGCAGGGTGGGGAAGGGCTACACCTTC.

This clone occurred a few times. The chain is built from TRBV5-4 and TRBJ2-7; perhaps TRBD1 as D (6 bases). Germline CDR1 and CDR2: SGHNT and YYREEE (reference sequence). This CDR3 region has 13 residues. V shed 4 bases and J shed 3 bases, with 11 bases lying between them. The CDR3 sequence is CASSPGDNYEQYF. CDR3 nucleotide sequence: TGTGCCAGCAGCCCCGGGGACAACTACGAGCAGTACTTC.

The chain joins TRBV19 to TRBJ1-2; 8 positions match TRBD1. The CDR3 has 16 amino acids. V shed 6 bases, J shed 2 bases, and the junction held 11 bases outside the gene matches. Germline loops: CDR1 LNHDA, CDR2 SQIVND (reference sequence). In DNA, the CDR3 is TGTGCCAGTAGCAACACGCAGGGGGCCGGGAACTATGGCTACACCTTC. This translates into CASSNTQGAGNYGYTF.

This clone was detected a few times. CDR3 protein: CASSGTAYEQYF. The CDR3 DNA is TGCGCCAGCAGCGGGACAGCCTACGAGCAGTACTTC. The chain employs TRBV5-1 and TRBJ2-7; 7 bases line up with TRBD1. This CDR3 is built from 12 residues. Unmatched junction bases numbered 0, after V lost 4 bases and J lost 2 bases. In germline, CDR1 is SGHRS, CDR2 YFSETQ.

The chain carries TRBV27 and TRBJ1-1, with D possibly being TRBD1 (6 bases). The CDR3 totals 14 residues. The V gene lost 3 bases and the J gene lost 4 bases, with 12 bases spanning the gap. Germline V gives CDR1 MNHEY, CDR2 SMNVEV (reference sequence). CDR3 coding DNA: TGTGCCAGCAGTTTGGCGACAGGACTCACTGAAGCTTTCTTT. Translating gives CASSLATGLTEAFF.